A selection of T cell receptor beta chains follows, all from one sample in a study of blood T cell repertoires in COVID-19. The data were produced by immunoSEQ multiplex PCR, yet TCRdb's version contains in-frame clones alone and is incomplete. The profile shows over 250,000 clones, around nine tenths of them singletons. Material for sequencing was PBMCs or T cells enriched from blood (not recorded which). These receptors originate from a woman aged 18-35 years who had recovered from COVID-19. The CDR3 runs from the conserved cysteine through the conserved F or W. D genes are given only for firm matches. Size tells how often a clone was seen (once, few, many) or the class of an expanded clone, and some rows leave it out.

j_call d_call v_call clone_size cdr3_aa cdr3_nt
TRBJ2-3 - TRBV12-3/TRBV12-4 - CASSPRGTDTQYF TGTGCCAGCAGTCCTCGGGGCACAGATACGCAGTATTTT
TRBJ1-5 - TRBV2 - CASSAQDYSNQPQHF TGTGCCAGCAGTGCGCAGGATTATAGCAATCAGCCCCAGCATTTT
TRBJ2-2 TRBD1 TRBV6-2/TRBV6-3 once CASSTGQGFAGELFF TGTGCCAGCAGTACGGGACAGGGGTTCGCCGGGGAGCTGTTTTTT
TRBJ2-1 - TRBV9 few CASSVAPLGGGGQFF TGTGCCAGCAGCGTAGCCCCCCTTGGCGGGGGCGGGCAGTTCTTC
TRBJ1-4 TRBD1 TRBV9 - CASSPHSGGADEKLFF TGTGCCAGCAGCCCTCACTCAGGGGGCGCGGATGAAAAACTGTTTTTT
TRBJ2-7 - TRBV19 once CASSIRGTDLTYEQYF TGTGCCAGTAGTATACGGGGGACAGACCTTACCTACGAGCAGTACTTC
TRBJ1-5 TRBD1 TRBV6-6 - CASRGRQGAHNQPQHF TGTGCCAGCAGGGGGAGACAGGGGGCCCACAATCAGCCCCAGCATTTT
TRBJ1-3 TRBD1 TRBV11-3 - CASPTGQATSGNTIYF TGTGCCAGCCCGACGGGACAGGCGACGTCTGGAAACACCATATATTTT
TRBJ2-1 TRBD2 TRBV27 - CASSRLPWSSGVRDEQFF TGTGCCAGCAGTCGTCTGCCCTGGTCTAGCGGGGTTCGGGATGAGCAGTTCTTC
TRBJ1-2 - TRBV19 - CASSIAGVRTNYGYTF TGTGCCAGTAGTATCGCGGGTGTTAGGACTAACTATGGCTACACCTTC
TRBJ2-5 TRBD2 TRBV7-2 - CASSLASGRAGETQYF TGTGCCAGCAGCTTAGCTAGCGGGAGGGCCGGAGAGACCCAGTACTTC
TRBJ1-1 - TRBV5-6 - CASSFSRGATEAFF TGTGCCAGCAGCTTTTCGCGGGGGGCCACTGAAGCTTTCTTT
TRBJ1-2 TRBD1 TRBV14 - CASSPTGVPSTFYGYTF TGTGCCAGCAGCCCGACAGGGGTCCCATCAACATTCTATGGCTACACCTTC
TRBJ1-1 TRBD1 TRBV11-3 once CATSTGAEAFF TGTGCCACCTCGACAGGGGCTGAAGCTTTCTTT
TRBJ2-6 TRBD2 TRBV19 few CASSTLAGGGANVLTF TGTGCCAGTAGCACCCTAGCGGGAGGTGGGGCCAACGTCCTGACTTTC
TRBJ2-1 TRBD1 TRBV2 - CASRTDRGAYNEQFF TGTGCCAGCAGGACCGACAGGGGGGCCTACAATGAGCAGTTCTTC
TRBJ1-2 - TRBV5-4 - CASSLGGHFNYGYTF TGTGCCAGCAGCTTGGGGGGACACTTTAACTATGGCTACACCTTC
TRBJ2-3 - TRBV5-4 - CASSSGSATDTQYF TGTGCCAGCAGCTCCGGATCAGCGACAGATACGCAGTATTTT
TRBJ1-2 - TRBV4-3 - CASSQDLRGFPRYGYTF TGCGCCAGCAGCCAAGATCTTCGGGGGTTCCCGCGCTATGGCTACACCTTC
TRBJ2-3 - TRBV19 - CASSIGQPPDTQYF TGTGCCAGTAGTATAGGACAACCACCAGATACGCAGTATTTT
TRBJ2-3 TRBD2 TRBV6-5 - CASSSQLAGGTDTQYF TGTGCCAGCAGTTCCCAACTAGCGGGGGGCACAGATACGCAGTATTTT
TRBJ2-7 TRBD2 TRBV5-4 few CASSSGLAVSYEQYF TGTGCCAGCAGCTCTGGACTAGCGGTTTCCTACGAGCAGTACTTC
TRBJ1-2 - TRBV2 - CASSPDSNYGYTF TGTGCCAGCAGTCCGGACAGCAACTATGGCTACACCTTC
TRBJ2-3 - TRBV5-1 - CASSLGSTGPDTQYF TGCGCCAGCAGCTTGGGTTCAACAGGACCAGATACGCAGTATTTT
TRBJ1-1 - TRBV6-2/TRBV6-3 once CASSYGALTGFTEAFF TGTGCCAGCAGTTACGGAGCCCTAACAGGGTTTACTGAAGCTTTCTTT
TRBJ2-1 - TRBV15 - CATSRAGDEQFF TGTGCCACCAGCAGAGCGGGTGATGAGCAGTTCTTC
TRBJ1-1 TRBD1 TRBV27 - CASSLSPPFHRGRENTEAFF TGTGCCAGCAGTTTATCCCCCCCTTTCCACAGGGGGCGAGAGAACACTGAAGCTTTCTTT
TRBJ2-7 - TRBV3-1/TRBV3-2 few CASSPDSVSYEQYF TGTGCCAGCAGCCCGGACTCGGTCTCCTACGAGCAGTACTTC
TRBJ2-3 - TRBV18 - CASSPRFSDYTDTQYF TGTGCCAGCTCACCACGCTTCTCAGATTACACAGATACGCAGTATTTT
TRBJ1-5 - TRBV28 once CASSSDGEWGQPQHF TGTGCCAGCAGCTCCGACGGGGAATGGGGTCAGCCCCAGCATTTT
TRBJ1-6 - TRBV7-6 - CASSSWTDNSPLHF TGTGCCAGCAGCTCCTGGACAGATAATTCACCCCTCCACTTT
TRBJ1-6 - TRBV12-5 - CASGLGQFGSPLHF TGTGCTAGTGGTTTGGGACAGTTTGGATCACCCCTCCACTTT
TRBJ1-2 TRBD1 TRBV5-4 - CASSLAGGDGYTF TGTGCCAGCAGCTTGGCAGGGGGCGATGGCTACACCTTC
TRBJ2-7 TRBD1 TRBV5-1 - CASSLTGGYEQYF TGCGCCAGCAGCTTAACAGGGGGATACGAGCAGTACTTC
TRBJ1-1 TRBD1 TRBV11-3 - CASSTRWDRDGYTEAFF TGTGCCAGCAGTACGAGGTGGGACAGGGACGGGTACACTGAAGCTTTCTTT
TRBJ2-3 TRBD2 TRBV19 - CASSRGSGSQDTQYF TGTGCCAGTAGCCGGGGTAGCGGGAGTCAAGATACGCAGTATTTT
TRBJ2-1 - TRBV24-1 - CATLITGSSYNEQFF TGTGCCACCTTGATTACAGGGAGCTCCTACAATGAGCAGTTCTTC